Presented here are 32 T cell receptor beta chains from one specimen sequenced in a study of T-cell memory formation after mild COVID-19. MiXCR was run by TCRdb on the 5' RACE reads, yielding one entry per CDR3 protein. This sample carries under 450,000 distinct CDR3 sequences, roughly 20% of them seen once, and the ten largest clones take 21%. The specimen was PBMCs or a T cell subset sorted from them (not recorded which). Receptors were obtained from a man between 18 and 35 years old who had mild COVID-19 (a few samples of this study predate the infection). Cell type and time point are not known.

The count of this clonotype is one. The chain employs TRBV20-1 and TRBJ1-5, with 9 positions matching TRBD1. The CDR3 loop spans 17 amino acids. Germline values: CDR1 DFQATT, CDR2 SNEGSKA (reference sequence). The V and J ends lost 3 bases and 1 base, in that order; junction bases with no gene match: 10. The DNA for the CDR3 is TGCAGTGCTAGGTCGTCCCGGGACAGGGCGAGCAATCAGCCCCAGCATTTT. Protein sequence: CSARSSRDRASNQPQHF.

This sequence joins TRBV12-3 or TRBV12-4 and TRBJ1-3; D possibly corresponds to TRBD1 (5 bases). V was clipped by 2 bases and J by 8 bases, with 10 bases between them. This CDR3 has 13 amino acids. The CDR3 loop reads CASSLYQGHTIYF. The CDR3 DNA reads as TGTGCCAGCAGTTTATACCAGGGACACACCATATATTTT.

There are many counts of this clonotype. DNA for the CDR3: TGCGCCAGCAGCGTCGACATAGATACGCAGTATTTT. Amino acids: CASSVDIDTQYF. This sequence joins TRBV5-1 and TRBJ2-3; unclear D gene. This CDR3 region has 12 residues. CDR1 and CDR2 from the germline V gene are SGHRS and YFSETQ. Trimming removed 4 bases at V and 5 bases at J, with 8 bases between.

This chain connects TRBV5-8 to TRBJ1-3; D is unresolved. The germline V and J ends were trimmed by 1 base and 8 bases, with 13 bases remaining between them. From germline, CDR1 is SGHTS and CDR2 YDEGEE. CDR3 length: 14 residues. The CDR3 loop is CASSLRSQWDTIYF. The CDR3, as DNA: TGTGCCAGCAGCTTGAGGTCTCAATGGGACACCATATATTTT.

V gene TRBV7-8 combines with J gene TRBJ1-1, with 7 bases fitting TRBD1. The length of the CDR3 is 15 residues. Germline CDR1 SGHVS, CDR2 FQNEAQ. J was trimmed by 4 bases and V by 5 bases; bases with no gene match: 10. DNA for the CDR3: TGTGCCAGCAGCCCTGGACAGGCCGGGGGCACTGAAGCTTTCTTT. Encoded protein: CASSPGQAGGTEAFF.

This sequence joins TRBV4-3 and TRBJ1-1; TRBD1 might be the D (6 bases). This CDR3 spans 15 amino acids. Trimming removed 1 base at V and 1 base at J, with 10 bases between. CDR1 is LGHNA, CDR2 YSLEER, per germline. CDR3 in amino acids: CASSQGSRGNTEAFF. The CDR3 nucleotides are TGCGCCAGCAGCCAAGGATCCAGGGGGAACACTGAAGCTTTCTTT.

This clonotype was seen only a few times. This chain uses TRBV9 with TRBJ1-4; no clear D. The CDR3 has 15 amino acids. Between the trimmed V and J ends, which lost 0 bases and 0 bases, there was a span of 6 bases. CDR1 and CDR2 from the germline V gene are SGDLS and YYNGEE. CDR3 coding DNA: TGTGCCAGCAGCGTAGGGGCAGCAACTAATGAAAAACTGTTTTTT. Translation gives CASSVGAATNEKLFF.

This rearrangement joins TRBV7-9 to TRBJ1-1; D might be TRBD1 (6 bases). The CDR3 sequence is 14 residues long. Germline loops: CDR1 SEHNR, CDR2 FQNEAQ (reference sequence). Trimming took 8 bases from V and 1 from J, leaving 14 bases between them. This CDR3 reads CASQWWGANTEAFF. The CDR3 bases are TGTGCCAGCCAGTGGTGGGGGGCGAACACTGAAGCTTTCTTT.

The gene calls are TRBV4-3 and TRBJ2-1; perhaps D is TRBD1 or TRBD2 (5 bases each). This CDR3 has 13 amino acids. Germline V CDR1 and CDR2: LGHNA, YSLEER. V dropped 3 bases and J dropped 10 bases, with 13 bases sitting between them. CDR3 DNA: TGCGCCAGCAGCCACCCAGGGACCCGAGAGCAGTTCTTC. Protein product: CASSHPGTREQFF.

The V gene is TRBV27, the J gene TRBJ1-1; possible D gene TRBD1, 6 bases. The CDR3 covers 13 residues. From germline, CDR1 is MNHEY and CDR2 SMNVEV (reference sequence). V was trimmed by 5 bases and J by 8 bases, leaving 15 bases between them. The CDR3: CASSPHRVGEAFF. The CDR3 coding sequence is TGTGCCAGCAGTCCTCACAGGGTAGGGGAAGCTTTCTTT.

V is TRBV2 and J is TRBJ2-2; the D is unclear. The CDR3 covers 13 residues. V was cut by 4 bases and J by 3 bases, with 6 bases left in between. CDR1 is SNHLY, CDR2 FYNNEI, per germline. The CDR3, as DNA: TGTGCCAGCAGTGGTTCAGACACCGGGGAGCTGTTTTTT. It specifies CASSGSDTGELFF.

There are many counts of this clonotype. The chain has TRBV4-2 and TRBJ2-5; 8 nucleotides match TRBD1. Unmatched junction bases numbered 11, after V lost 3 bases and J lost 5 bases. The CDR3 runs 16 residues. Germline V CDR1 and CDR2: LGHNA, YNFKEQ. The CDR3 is CASSHGAQGAWETQYF. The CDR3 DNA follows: TGTGCCAGCAGCCACGGGGCCCAGGGGGCCTGGGAGACCCAGTACTTC.

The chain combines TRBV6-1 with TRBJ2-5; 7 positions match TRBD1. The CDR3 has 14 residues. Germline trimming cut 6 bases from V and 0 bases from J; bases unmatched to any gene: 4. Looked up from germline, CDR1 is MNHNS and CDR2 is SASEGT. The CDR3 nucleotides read TGTGCCAGCAGGTCGGGGACAGACCAAGAGACCCAGTACTTC. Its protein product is CASRSGTDQETQYF.

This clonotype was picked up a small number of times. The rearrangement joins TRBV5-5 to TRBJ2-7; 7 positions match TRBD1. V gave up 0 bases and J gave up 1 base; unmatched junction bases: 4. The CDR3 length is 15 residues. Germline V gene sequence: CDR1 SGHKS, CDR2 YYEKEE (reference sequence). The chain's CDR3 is CASSLDRGQSYEQYF. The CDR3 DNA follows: TGTGCCAGCAGCTTGGACAGGGGACAATCCTACGAGCAGTACTTC.

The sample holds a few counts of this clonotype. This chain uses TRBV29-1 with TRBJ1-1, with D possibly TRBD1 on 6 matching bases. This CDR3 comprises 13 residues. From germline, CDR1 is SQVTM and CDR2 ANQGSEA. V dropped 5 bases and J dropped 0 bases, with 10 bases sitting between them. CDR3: CSVRRQVNTEAFF. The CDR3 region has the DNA TGCAGCGTTCGGAGACAGGTGAACACTGAAGCTTTCTTT.

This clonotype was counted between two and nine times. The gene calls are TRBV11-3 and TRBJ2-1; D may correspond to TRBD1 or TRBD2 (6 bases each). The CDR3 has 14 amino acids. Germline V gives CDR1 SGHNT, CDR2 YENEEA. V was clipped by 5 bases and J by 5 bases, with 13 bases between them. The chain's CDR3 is CASSKGGQDNEQFF. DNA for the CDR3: TGTGCCAGCAGCAAGGGGGGACAAGACAATGAGCAGTTCTTC. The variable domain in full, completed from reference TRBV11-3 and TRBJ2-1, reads EAGVVQSPRYKIIEKKQPVAFWCNPISGHNTLYWYLQNLGQGPELLIRYENEEAVDDSQLPKDRFSAERLKGVDSTLKIQPAELGDSAVYLCASSKGGQDNEQFFGPGTRLTVL.

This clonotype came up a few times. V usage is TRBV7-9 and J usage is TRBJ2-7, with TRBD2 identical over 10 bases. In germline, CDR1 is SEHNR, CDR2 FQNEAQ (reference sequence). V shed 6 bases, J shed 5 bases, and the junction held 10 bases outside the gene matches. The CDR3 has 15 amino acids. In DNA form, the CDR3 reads TGTGCCAGCAGTCCCGAGCGGGGGGGCCCGGACGAGCAGTACTTC. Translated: CASSPERGGPDEQYF. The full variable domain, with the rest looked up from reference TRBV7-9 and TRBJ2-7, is DTGVSQNPRHKITKRGQNVTFRCDPISEHNRLYWYRQTLGQGPEFLTYFQNEAQLEKSRLLSDRFSAERPKGSFSTLEIQRTEQGDSAMYLCASSPERGGPDEQYFGPGTRLTVT.

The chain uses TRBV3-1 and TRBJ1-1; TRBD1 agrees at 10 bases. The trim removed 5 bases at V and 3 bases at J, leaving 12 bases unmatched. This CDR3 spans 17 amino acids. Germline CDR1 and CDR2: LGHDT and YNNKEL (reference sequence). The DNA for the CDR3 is TGTGCCAGCAGCGCCCGGGACAGGGGTAAGGTTTACACTGAAGCTTTCTTT. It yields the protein CASSARDRGKVYTEAFF.

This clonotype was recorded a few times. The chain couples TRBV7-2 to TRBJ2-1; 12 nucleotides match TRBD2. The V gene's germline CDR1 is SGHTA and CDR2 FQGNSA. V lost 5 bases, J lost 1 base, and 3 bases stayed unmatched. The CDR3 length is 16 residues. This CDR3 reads CASSQGLAGSYNEQFF. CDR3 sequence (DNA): TGTGCCAGCAGCCAAGGACTAGCGGGGTCCTACAATGAGCAGTTCTTC.

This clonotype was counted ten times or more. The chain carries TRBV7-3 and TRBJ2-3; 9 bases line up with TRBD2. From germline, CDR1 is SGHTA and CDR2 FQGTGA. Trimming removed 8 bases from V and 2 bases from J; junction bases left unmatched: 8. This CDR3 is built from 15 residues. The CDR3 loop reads CASSKSGGLTDTQYF. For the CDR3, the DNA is TGTGCCAGCTCCAAAAGCGGGGGGCTCACAGATACGCAGTATTTT.

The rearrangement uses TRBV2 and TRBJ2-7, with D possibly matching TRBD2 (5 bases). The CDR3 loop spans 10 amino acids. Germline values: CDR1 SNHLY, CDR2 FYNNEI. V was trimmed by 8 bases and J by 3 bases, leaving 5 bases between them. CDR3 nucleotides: TGTGCCAGCGGACTCTACGAGCAGTACTTC. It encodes CASGLYEQYF.

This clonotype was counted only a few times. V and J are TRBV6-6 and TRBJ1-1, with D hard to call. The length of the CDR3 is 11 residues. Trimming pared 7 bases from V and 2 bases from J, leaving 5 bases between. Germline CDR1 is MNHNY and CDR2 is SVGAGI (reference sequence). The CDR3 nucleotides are TGTGCCAGCACCCCCAACACTGAAGCTTTCTTT. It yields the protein CASTPNTEAFF.

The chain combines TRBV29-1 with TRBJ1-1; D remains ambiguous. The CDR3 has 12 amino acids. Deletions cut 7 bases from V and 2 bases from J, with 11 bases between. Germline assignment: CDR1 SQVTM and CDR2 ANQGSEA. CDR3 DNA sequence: TGCAGCGCCGATGGTGGAAACACTGAAGCTTTCTTT. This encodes CSADGGNTEAFF.

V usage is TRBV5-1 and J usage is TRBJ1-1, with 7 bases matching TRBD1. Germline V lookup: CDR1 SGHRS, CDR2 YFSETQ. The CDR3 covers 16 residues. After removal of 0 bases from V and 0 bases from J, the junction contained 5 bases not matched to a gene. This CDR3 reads CASSLGRQGLNTEAFF. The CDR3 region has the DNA TGCGCCAGCAGCTTGGGAAGACAGGGACTGAACACTGAAGCTTTCTTT. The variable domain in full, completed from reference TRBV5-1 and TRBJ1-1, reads KAGVTQTPRYLIKTRGQQVTLSCSPISGHRSVSWYQQTPGQGLQFLFEYFSETQRNKGNFPGRFSGRQFSNSRSEMNVSTLELGDSALYLCASSLGRQGLNTEAFFGQGTRLTVV.

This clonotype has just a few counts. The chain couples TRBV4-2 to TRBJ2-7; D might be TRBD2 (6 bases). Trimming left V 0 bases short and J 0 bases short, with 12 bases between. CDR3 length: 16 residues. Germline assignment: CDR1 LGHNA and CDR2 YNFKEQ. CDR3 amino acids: CASSQDRQTSSYEQYF. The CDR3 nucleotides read TGTGCCAGCAGCCAAGATCGACAGACTAGCTCCTACGAGCAGTACTTC.

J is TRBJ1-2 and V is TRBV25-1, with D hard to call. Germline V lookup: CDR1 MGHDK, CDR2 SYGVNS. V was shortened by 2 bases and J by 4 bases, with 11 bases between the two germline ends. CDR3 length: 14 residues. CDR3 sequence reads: CASSEPGMPYGYTF. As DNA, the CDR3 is TGTGCCAGCAGTGAACCCGGGATGCCCTATGGCTACACCTTC.

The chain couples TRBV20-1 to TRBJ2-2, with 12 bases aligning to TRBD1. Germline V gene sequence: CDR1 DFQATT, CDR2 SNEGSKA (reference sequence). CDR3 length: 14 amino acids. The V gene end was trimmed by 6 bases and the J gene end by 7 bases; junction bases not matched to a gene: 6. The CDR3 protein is CSATGTGGGGELFF. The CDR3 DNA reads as TGCAGTGCCACCGGGACAGGGGGCGGCGGGGAGCTGTTTTTT.

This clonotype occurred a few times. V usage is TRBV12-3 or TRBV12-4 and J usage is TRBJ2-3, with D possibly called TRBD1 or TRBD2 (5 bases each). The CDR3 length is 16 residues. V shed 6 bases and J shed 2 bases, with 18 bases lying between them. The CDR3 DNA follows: TGTGCCAGCAGCCCCCGGGTCTGGGGGAACACAGATACGCAGTATTTT. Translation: CASSPRVWGNTDTQYF.

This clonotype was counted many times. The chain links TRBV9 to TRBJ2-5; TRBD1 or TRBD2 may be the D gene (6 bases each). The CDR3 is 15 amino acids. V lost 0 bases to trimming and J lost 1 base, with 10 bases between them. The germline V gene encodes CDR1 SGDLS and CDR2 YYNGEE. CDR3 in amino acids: CASSVAGGLQETQYF. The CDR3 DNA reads TGTGCCAGCAGCGTAGCCGGGGGCCTCCAAGAGACCCAGTACTTC.

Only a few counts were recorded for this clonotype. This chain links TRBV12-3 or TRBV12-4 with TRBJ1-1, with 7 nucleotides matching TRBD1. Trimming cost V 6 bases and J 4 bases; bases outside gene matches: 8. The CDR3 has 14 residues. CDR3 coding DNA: TGTGCCAGCAGACGACAGGGCCTGGGCACTGAAGCTTTCTTT. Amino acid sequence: CASRRQGLGTEAFF.

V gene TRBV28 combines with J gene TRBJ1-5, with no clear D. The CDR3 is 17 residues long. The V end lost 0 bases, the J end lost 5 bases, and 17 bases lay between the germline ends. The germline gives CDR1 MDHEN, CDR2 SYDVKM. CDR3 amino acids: CASSLWMSQNGDQPQHF. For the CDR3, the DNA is TGTGCCAGCAGTTTATGGATGAGCCAAAACGGGGATCAGCCCCAGCATTTT. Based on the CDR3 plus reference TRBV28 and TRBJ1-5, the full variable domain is DVKVTQSSRYLVKRTGEKVFLECVQDMDHENMFWYRQDPGLGLRLIYFSYDVKMKEKGDIPEGYSVSREKKERFSLILESASTNQTSMYLCASSLWMSQNGDQPQHFGDGTRLSIL.

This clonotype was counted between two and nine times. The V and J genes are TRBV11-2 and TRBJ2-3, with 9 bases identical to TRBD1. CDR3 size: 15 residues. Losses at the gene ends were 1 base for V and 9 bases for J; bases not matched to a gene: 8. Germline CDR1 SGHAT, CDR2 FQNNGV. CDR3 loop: CASSLGSGQGKTQYF. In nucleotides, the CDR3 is TGTGCCAGCAGCTTAGGAAGTGGACAGGGGAAGACGCAGTATTTT.